These T cell receptor beta chains were read from a single sample in a study of cytomegalovirus exposure and HLA in healthy donors. Produced via immunoSEQ multiplex PCR; TCRdb's table is partial and in-frame only. The sample includes roughly 98,000 clones, 65% to 85% of them seen just once. The material sequenced was PBMCs. Every receptor here comes from a female donor in good health and CMV-seropositive. The CDR3 runs from the conserved cysteine through the conserved F or W. A D gene is named only where the DNA matches it firmly. Where a row states a size, it is once, few, many or the class of an expanded clone; other rows omit it.

cdr3_aa cdr3_nt clone_size d_call j_call v_call
CASSSLGTPSSGNTIYF TGTGCCAGCAGCTCCCTAGGGACACCGTCCTCTGGAAACACCATATATTTT NA NA TRBJ1-3 TRBV13
CASSYSNIGTDTQYF TGTGCCAGCAGTTACTCGAATATAGGCACAGATACGCAGTATTTT NA NA TRBJ2-3 TRBV6-6
CAGAETGATPYEQYF TGTGCCGGGGCTGAGACAGGGGCCACCCCCTACGAGCAGTACTTC NA TRBD1 TRBJ2-7 TRBV28
CASSLGPEQYF TGCGCCAGCAGCTTGGGGCCAGAGCAGTACTTC once NA TRBJ2-7 TRBV5-1
CASSIVSFGQGSSGANVLTF TGTGCCAGTAGTATAGTATCTTTTGGACAGGGCTCCTCTGGGGCCAACGTCCTGACTTTC NA TRBD1 TRBJ2-6 TRBV19
CASSEVGSGSYEQYF TGTGCCAGCAGTGAAGTAGGGTCAGGGTCCTACGAGCAGTACTTC NA NA TRBJ2-7 TRBV6-1
CASSVDRGYNGYTF TGTGCCAGCAGCGTTGACAGGGGATATAATGGCTACACCTTC NA TRBD1 TRBJ1-2 TRBV9
CASSLESQGGGQYF TGTGCCAGCAGCTTAGAATCCCAGGGAGGAGGGCAGTACTTC NA NA TRBJ2-5 TRBV7-6
CASKAGTNTGELFF TGCGCCAGCAAGGCGGGAACGAACACCGGGGAGCTGTTTTTT NA NA TRBJ2-2 TRBV5-1
CASSVEPDRALYEQYF TGTGCCAGCAGCGTAGAGCCGGACAGGGCCCTCTACGAGCAGTACTTC NA TRBD1 TRBJ2-7 TRBV9
CASSGAGAGYGYTF TGTGCCAGCTCCGGCGCAGGGGCGGGCTATGGCTACACCTTC NA NA TRBJ1-2 TRBV18
CASREGLWRSDGYTF TGTGCCAGCAGGGAGGGTCTCTGGAGATCCGATGGCTACACCTTC NA NA TRBJ1-2 TRBV6-1
CASSDHRQGEQYF TGTGCCAGCAGTGATCACAGGCAGGGCGAGCAGTACTTC NA NA TRBJ2-7 TRBV25-1